This T cell receptor beta chain is drawn from a study of T cell repertoires in cytomegalovirus infection (dated by TCRdb to between 2017 and 2020). General notes on the study: The peptide stimulations were aimed at well-studied HLA-B-restricted epitopes as well as recently identified HLA-C-restricted CMV epitopes, whose presentation resists viral immunomodulation. Donor HLA type was relevant to the analysis, as public TCR beta signatures indicated carriage of CMV infection together with the matching HLA type. Beyond this particular receptor, the publication reports: Cumulative frequency of public TCR beta family members discriminated carriers of CMV infection plus the relevant HLA type in this cohort and an independent roughly 330-donor cohort. In the ex vivo response, HLA-C-restricted CMV-specific TCR beta clonotypes were dominant, and in two of eight donors the single most frequent clonotype came from this HLA-C-restricted group.

In light of the paper, this sample's treatment or condition label describes: in vitro stimulation with specific CMV peptide epitopes to enrich CMV-specific T cells. The instrument given in TCRdb is Illumina HiSeq 1500. TCRdb ran its own pipeline on the public reads, namely fastp trimming at Q25 and MiXCR clone calling, and kept in-frame beta chains. Every distinct CDR3 protein forms one entry, paired with its most common genes and DNA. The sample data list more than 95,000 distinct CDR3 sequences, and around 32% of these were observed just once. Under 65% of the sample belongs to the ten largest clones. The CDR3 starts with the cysteine, ends with the phenylalanine, and has 15 residues. Only the CDR3 DNA is retained, 45 bases long and in frame from the first base. The germline V gene yields MNHGY for CDR1 and SAAAGT for CDR2. The trim is 0 bases for V and 3 bases for J, with a gap of 11 bases between the germline ends.

Of note for this clonotype: Its recognized antigen is unknown. The sample holds no much larger clone one base away, and base qualities are not on file.

Sequenced here: CD8+ T cells from cultured PBMCs, sampled from culture after CMV antigen stimulation. The receptor's source is a human donor in good health (CMV status not recorded). Some clones in this sample may be carry-over from other donors' samples. Rearrangement joined TRBV6-8 to TRBJ1-2; a tentative D call is TRBD1 (6 bases match). The CDR3 reads as follows: CASSYSTGGDYGYTF. The DNA is TGTGCCAGCAGTTACTCAACCGGGGGCGACTATGGCTACACCTTC.